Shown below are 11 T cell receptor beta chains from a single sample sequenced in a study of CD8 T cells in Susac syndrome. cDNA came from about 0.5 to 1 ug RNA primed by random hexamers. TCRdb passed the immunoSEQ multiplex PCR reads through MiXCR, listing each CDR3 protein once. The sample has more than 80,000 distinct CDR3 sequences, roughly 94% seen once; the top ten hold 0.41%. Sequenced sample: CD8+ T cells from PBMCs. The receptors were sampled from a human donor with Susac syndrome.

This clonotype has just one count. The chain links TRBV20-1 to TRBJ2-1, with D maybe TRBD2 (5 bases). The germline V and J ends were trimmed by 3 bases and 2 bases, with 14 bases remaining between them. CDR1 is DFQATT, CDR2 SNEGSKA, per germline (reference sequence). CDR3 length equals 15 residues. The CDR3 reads CSASSSSRTYNEQFF. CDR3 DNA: TGCAGTGCTAGTTCGTCTAGCAGAACCTACAATGAGCAGTTCTTC.

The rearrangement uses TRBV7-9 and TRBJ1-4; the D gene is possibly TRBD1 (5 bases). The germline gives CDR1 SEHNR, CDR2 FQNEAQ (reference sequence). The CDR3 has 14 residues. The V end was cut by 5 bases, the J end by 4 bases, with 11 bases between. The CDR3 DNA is TGTGCCAGCAGCGACCGGGACGGTAATGAAAAACTGTTTTTT. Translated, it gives CASSDRDGNEKLFF.

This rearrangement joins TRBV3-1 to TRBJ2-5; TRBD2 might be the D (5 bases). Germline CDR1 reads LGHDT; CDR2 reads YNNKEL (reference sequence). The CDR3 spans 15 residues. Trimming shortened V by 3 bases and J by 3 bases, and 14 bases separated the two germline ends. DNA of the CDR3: TGTGCCAGCAGCCATCCTGCCGAGGGAGAAGAGACCCAGTACTTC. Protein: CASSHPAEGEETQYF.

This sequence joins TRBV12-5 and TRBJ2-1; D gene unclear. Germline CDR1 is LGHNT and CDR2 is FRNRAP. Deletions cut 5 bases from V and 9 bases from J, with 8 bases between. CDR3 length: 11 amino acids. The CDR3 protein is CASGPGTEQFF. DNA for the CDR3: TGTGCTAGTGGTCCCGGAACTGAGCAGTTCTTC.

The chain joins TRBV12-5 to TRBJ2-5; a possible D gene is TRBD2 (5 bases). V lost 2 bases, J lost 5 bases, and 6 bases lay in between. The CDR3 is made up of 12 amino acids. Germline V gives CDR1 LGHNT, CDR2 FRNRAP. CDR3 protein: CASGLSGETQYF. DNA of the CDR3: TGTGCTAGTGGTTTGAGCGGTGAGACCCAGTACTTC.

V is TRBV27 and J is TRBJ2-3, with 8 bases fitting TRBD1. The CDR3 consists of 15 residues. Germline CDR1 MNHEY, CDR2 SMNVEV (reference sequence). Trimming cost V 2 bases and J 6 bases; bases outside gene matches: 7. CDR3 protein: CASSLGPQGADTQYF. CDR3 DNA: TGTGCCAGCAGTTTAGGCCCCCAGGGGGCTGATACGCAGTATTTT.

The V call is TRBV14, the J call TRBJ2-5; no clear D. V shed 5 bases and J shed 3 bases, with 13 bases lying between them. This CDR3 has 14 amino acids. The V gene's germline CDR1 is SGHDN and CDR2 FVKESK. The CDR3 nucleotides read TGTGCCAGCAGCGATACCGGGCCGAAAGAGACCCAGTACTTC. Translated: CASSDTGPKETQYF.

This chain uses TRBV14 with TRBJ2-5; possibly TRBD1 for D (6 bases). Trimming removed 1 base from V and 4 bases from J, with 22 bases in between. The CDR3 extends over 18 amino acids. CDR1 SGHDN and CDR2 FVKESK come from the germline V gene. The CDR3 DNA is TGTGCCAGCAGCCAAGGACCTTCTGGGGGCCGGGGCGGAGAGACCCAGTACTTC. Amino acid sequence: CASSQGPSGGRGGETQYF.

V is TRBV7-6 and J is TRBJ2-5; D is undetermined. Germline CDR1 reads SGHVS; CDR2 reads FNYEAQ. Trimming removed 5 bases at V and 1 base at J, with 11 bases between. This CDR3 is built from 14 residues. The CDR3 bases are TGTGCCAGCAGCCTGGGGTCTTTCCAAGAGACCCAGTACTTC. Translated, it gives CASSLGSFQETQYF. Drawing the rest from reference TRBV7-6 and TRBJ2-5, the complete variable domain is GAGVSQSPRYKVTKRGQDVALRCDPISGHVSLYWYRQALGQGPEFLTYFNYEAQQDKSGLPNDRFSAERPEGSISTLTIQRTEQRDSAMYRCASSLGSFQETQYFGPGTRLLVL.

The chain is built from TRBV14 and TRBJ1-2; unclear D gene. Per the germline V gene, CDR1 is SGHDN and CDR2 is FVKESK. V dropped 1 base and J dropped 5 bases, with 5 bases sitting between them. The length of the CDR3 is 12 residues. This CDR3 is CASSQVWYGYTF. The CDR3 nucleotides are TGTGCCAGCAGCCAAGTTTGGTATGGCTACACCTTC.

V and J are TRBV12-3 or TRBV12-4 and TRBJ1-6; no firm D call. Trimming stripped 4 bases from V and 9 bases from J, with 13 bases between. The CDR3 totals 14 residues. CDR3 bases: TGTGCCAGCAGTTCACGGGAACCTGGTTCACCCCTCCACTTT. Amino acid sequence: CASSSREPGSPLHF.